This TCR beta chain stems from a study of T-cell reconstitution after alpha-beta-depleted transplantation in children. The TCRbeta library was prepared with unique molecular identifiers. MiXCR, applied by TCRdb to the PCR reads, yields one record per CDR3 protein. The table includes approximately 630,000 distinct CDR3 sequences, around 13% detected once. Study-wide points: Expanded graft clones, several hundred of them, were reportedly the source of alpha-beta T cells about two months after transplant. Surviving recipient T cells and thymic progenitors produced the high day-60 TCRbeta diversity seen in some patients. After one year, T-cell counts and TCRbeta diversity mostly came from new T cells.

As concerns this clonotype: Antigen specificity is unknown. A clone one base away is much larger, so this may be a read error.

CDR1 MGHRA and CDR2 YSYEKL come from the germline V gene. The CDR3 runs to 14 residues. This receptor was identified in a girl between 2 and 10 years old with congenital amegakaryocytic thrombocytopenia, due to receive a stem cell transplant. The sample was PBMCs, taken before TCRalphabeta/CD19-depleted stem cell transplant. The rearrangement uses TRBV4-1 and TRBJ2-2; no definite D call. CDR3 amino acids: CASNAESNTWELFF. In DNA, the CDR3 is TGCGCCAGCAACGCGGAGTCGAACACCTGGGAGCTGTTTTTT.